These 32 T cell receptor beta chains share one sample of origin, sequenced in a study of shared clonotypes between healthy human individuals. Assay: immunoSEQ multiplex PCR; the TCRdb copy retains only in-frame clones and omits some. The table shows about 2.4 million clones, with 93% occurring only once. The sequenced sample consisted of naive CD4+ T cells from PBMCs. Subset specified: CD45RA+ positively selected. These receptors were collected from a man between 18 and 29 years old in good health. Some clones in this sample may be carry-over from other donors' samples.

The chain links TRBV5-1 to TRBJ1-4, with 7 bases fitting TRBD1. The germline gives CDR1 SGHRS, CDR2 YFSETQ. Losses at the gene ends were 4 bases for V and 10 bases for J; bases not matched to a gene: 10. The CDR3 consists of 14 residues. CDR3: CASSLGQRPGKLFF. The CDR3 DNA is TGCGCCAGCAGCCTGGGACAGCGACCGGGAAAACTGTTTTTT.

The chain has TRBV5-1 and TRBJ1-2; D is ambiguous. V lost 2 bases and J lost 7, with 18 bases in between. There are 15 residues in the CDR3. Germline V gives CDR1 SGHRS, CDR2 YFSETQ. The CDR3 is CASSLATETTSGYTF. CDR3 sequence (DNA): TGCGCCAGCAGCTTAGCTACAGAAACCACCAGTGGCTACACCTTC.

The CDR3 DNA reads TGTGCCAGTGGAGTAGGGGCTAGAGGTGAGCAGTTCTTC. It is translated as CASGVGARGEQFF. V is TRBV11-3 and J is TRBJ2-1, with D perhaps TRBD1 (5 bases). CDR1 is SGHNT and CDR2 is YENEEA in the germline V gene. This CDR3 is built from 13 residues. The V gene lost 9 bases and the J gene lost 9 bases, with 18 bases spanning the gap.

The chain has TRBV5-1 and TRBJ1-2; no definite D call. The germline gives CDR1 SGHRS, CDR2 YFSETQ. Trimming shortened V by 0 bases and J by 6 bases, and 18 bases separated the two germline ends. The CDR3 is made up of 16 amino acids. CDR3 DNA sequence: TGCGCCAGCAGCTTGGCGGTCGGGAACCCCGGGAATGGCTACACCTTC. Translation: CASSLAVGNPGNGYTF.

The CDR3 DNA is TGTGCCAGCAGTTTTCTCAGTACCTACAATGAGCAGTTCTTC. It codes for CASSFLSTYNEQFF. The chain uses TRBV28 and TRBJ2-1; D is unresolved. This CDR3 has 14 amino acids. Germline V CDR1 and CDR2: MDHEN, SYDVKM. Trimming left V 3 bases short and J 2 bases short, with 8 bases between.

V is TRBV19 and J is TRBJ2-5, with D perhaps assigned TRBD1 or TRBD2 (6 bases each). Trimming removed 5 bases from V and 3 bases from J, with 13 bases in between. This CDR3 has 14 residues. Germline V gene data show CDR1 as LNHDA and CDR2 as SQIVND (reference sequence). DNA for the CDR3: TGTGCCAGTAGTGCCCCGGGGGCGGAAGAGACCCAGTACTTC. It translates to CASSAPGAEETQYF.

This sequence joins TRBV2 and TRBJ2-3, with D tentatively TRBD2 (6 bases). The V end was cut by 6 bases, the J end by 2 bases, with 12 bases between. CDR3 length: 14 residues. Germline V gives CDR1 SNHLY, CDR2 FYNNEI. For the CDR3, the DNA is TGTGCCAGCAGCTCGGGACTTATCACAGATACGCAGTATTTT. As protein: CASSSGLITDTQYF.

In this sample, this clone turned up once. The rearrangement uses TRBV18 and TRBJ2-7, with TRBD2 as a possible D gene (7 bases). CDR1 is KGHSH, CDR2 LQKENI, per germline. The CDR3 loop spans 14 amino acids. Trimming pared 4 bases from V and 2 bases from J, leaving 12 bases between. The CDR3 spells CASSQDGGPYEQYF. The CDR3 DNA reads TGTGCCAGCTCACAGGACGGGGGGCCCTACGAGCAGTACTTC.

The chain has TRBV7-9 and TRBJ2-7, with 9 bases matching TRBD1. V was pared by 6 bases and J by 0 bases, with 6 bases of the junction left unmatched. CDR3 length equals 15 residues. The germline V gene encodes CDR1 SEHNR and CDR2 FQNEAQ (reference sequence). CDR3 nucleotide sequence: TGTGCCAGCAGTTCACAGGGGGCTACCTCCTACGAGCAGTACTTC. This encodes CASSSQGATSYEQYF.

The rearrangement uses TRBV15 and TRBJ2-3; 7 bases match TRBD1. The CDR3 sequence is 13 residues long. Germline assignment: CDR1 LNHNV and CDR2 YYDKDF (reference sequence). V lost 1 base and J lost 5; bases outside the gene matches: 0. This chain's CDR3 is CATSRGTGDTQYF. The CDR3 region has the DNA TGTGCCACCAGCAGAGGGACAGGAGATACGCAGTATTTT.

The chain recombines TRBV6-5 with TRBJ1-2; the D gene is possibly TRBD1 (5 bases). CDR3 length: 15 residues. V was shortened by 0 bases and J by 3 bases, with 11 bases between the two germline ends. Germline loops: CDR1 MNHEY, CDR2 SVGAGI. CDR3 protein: CASSYSFGQDYGYTF. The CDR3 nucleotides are TGTGCCAGCAGTTACTCGTTCGGACAAGACTATGGCTACACCTTC.

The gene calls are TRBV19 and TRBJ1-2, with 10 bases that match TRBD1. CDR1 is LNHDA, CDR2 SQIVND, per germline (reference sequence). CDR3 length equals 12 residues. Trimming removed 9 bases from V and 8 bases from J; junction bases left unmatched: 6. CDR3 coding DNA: TGTGCCAGCTCAGACAGGGGGCTCGGCTACACCTTC. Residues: CASSDRGLGYTF.

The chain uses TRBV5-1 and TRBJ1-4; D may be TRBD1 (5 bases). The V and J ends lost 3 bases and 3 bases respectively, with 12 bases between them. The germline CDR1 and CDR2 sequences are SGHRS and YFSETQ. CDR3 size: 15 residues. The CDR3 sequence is CASSSGDLANEKLFF. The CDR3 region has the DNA TGCGCCAGCAGCTCGGGGGACTTAGCTAATGAAAAACTGTTTTTT.

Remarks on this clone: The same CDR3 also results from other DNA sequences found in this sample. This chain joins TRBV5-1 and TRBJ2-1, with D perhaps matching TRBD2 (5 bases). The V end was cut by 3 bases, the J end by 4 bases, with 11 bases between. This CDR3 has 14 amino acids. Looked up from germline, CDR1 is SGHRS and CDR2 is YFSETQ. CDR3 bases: TGCGCCAGCAGCTCGGGATGGGGATACAATGAGCAGTTCTTC. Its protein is CASSSGWGYNEQFF.

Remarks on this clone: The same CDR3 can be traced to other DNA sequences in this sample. Here the CDR3 DNA reads TGTGCCACCAGCAGAGATCGGGTCGCCTACGAGCAGTACTTC. Its translation is CATSRDRVAYEQYF. The V gene is TRBV15, the J gene TRBJ2-7; D unresolved. CDR1 and CDR2 (germline): LNHNV, YYDKDF (reference sequence). The length of the CDR3 is 14 residues. Trimming took 0 bases from V and 2 from J, leaving 8 bases between them.

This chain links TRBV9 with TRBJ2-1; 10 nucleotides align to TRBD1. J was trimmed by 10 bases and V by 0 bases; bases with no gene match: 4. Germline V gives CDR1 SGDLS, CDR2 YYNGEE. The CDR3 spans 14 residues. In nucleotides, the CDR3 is TGTGCCAGCAGCGTAGAGGGACAGGGGCTGGAGCAGTTCTTC. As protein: CASSVEGQGLEQFF. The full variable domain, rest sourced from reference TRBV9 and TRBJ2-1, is DSGVTQTPKHLITATGQRVTLRCSPRSGDLSVYWYQQSLDQGLQFLIQYYNGEERAKGNILERFSAQQFPDLHSELNLSSLELGDSALYFCASSVEGQGLEQFFGPGTRLTVL.

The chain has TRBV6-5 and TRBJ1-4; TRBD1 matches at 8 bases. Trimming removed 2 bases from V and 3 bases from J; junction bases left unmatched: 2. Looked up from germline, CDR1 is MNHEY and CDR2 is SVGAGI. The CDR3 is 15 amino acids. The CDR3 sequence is CASSYMTGANEKLFF. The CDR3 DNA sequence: TGTGCCAGCAGTTACATGACAGGGGCTAATGAAAAACTGTTTTTT.

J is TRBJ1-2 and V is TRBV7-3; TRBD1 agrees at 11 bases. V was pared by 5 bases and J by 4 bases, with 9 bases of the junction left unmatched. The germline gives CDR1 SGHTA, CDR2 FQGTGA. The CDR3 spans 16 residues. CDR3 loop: CASSANTGTGGYGYTF. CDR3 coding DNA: TGTGCCAGCAGCGCCAATACCGGGACAGGGGGCTATGGCTACACCTTC. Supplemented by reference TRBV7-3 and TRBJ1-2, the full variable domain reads GAGVSQTPSNKVTEKGKYVELRCDPISGHTALYWYRQSLGQGPEFLIYFQGTGAADDSGLPNDRFFAVRPEGSVSTLKIQRTERGDSAVYLCASSANTGTGGYGYTFGSGTRLTVV.

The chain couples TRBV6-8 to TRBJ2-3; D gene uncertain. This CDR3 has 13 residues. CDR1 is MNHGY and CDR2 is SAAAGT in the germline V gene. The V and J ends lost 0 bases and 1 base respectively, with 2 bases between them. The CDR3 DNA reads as TGTGCCAGCAGTTACTCTGGCACAGATACGCAGTATTTT. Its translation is CASSYSGTDTQYF.

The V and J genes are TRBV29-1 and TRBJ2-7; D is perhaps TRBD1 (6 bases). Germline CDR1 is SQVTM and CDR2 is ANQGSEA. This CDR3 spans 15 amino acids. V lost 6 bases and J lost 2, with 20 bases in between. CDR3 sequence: CSVVYSGVLPYEQYF. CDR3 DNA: TGCAGCGTCGTATATTCAGGGGTTCTTCCCTACGAGCAGTACTTC.

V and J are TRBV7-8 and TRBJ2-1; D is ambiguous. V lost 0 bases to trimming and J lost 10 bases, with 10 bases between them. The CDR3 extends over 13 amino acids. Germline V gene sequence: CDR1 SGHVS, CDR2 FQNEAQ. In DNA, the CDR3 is TGTGCCAGCAGCTTAGCCATCGCCAGCGAGCAGTTCTTC. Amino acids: CASSLAIASEQFF. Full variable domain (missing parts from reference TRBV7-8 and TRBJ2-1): GAGVSQSPRYKVAKRGQDVALRCDPISGHVSLFWYQQALGQGPEFLTYFQNEAQLDKSGLPSDRFFAERPEGSVSTLKIQRTQQEDSAVYLCASSLAIASEQFFGPGTRLTVL.

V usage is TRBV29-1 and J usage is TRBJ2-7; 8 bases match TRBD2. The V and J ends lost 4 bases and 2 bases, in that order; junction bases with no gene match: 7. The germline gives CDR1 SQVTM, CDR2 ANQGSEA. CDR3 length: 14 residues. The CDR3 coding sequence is TGCAGCGTTGCAAGCGGGAGAGGGACCTACGAGCAGTACTTC. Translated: CSVASGRGTYEQYF.

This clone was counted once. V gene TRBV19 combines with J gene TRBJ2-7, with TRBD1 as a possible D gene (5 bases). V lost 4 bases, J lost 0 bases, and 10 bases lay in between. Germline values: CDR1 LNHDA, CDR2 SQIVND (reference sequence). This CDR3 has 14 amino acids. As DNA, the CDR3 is TGTGCCAGTAGTACCCAGGGTAGCTCCTACGAGCAGTACTTC. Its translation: CASSTQGSSYEQYF.

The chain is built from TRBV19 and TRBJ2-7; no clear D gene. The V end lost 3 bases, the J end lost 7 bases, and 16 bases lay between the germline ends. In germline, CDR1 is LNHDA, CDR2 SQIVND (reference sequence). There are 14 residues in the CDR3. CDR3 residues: CASSMSYGSSEQYF. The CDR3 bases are TGTGCCAGTAGTATGTCCTACGGGTCCTCTGAGCAGTACTTC.

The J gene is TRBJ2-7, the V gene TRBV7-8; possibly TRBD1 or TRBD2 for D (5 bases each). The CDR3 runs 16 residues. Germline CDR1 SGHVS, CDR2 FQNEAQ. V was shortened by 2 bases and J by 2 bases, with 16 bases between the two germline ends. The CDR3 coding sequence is TGTGCCAGCAGCTTACCCGGGACCTCTACGACCTACGAGCAGTACTTC. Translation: CASSLPGTSTTYEQYF.

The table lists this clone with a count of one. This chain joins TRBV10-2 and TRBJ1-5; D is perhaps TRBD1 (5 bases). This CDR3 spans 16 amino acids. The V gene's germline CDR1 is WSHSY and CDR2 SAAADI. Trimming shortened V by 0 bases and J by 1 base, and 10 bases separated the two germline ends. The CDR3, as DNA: TGCGCCAGCAGTGAGTCTGGGCGACAGAGCAATCAGCCCCAGCATTTT. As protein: CASSESGRQSNQPQHF.

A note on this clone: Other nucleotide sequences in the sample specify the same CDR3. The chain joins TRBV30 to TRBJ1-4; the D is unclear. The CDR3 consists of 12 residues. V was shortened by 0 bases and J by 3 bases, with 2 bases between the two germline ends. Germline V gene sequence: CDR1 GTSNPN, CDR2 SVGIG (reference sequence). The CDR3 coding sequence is TGTGCCTGGAGTGTAGCTAATGAAAAACTGTTTTTT. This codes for CAWSVANEKLFF.

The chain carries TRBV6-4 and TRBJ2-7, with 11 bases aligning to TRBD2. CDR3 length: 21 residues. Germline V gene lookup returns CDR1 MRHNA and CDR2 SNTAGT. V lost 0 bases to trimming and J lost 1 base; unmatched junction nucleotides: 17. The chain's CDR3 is CASSDSPTSGITSASSYEQYF. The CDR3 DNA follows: TGTGCCAGCAGTGACTCGCCGACTAGCGGGATTACCTCTGCTTCTTCCTACGAGCAGTACTTC.

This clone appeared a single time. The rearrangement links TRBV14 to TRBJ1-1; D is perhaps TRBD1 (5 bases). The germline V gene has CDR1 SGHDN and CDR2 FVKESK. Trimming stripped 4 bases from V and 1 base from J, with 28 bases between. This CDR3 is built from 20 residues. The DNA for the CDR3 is TGTGCCAGCAGCCCTCACTTGGGGGGTCCTCCTATGTTAGCGAACACTGAAGCTTTCTTT. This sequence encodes CASSPHLGGPPMLANTEAFF. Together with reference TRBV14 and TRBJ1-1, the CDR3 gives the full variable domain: EAGVTQFPSHSVIEKGQTVTLRCDPISGHDNLYWYRRVMGKEIKFLLHFVKESKQDESGMPNNRFLAERTGGTYSTLKVQPAELEDSGVYFCASSPHLGGPPMLANTEAFFGQGTRLTVV.

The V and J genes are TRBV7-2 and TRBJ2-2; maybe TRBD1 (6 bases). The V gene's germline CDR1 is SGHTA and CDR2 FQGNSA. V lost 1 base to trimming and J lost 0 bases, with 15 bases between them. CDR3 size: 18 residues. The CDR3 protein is CASSLEAVGAANTGELFF. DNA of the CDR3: TGTGCCAGCAGCTTAGAGGCAGTGGGGGCGGCGAACACCGGGGAGCTGTTTTTT.

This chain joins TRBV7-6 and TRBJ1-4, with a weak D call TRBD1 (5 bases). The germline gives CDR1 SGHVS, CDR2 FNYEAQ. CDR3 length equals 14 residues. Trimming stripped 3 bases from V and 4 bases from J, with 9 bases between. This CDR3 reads CASSLGTRNEKLFF. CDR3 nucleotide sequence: TGTGCCAGCAGCTTGGGGACCCGTAATGAAAAACTGTTTTTT. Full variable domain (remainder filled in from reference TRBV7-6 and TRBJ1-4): GAGVSQSPRYKVTKRGQDVALRCDPISGHVSLYWYRQALGQGPEFLTYFNYEAQQDKSGLPNDRFSAERPEGSISTLTIQRTEQRDSAMYRCASSLGTRNEKLFFGSGTQLSVL.

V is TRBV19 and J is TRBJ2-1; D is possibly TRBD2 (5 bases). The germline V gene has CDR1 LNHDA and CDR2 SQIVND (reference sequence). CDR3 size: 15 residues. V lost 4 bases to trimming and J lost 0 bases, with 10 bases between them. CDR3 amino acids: CASSNDYGSYNEQFF. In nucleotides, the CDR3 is TGTGCCAGTAGTAACGACTACGGCTCCTACAATGAGCAGTTCTTC.